This T cell receptor beta chain was recorded in a study of identical twins. Overall study findings and caveats: Twin sharing of out-of-frame TCR alpha was underestimated by models in monozygotic pairs. Alpha sequences out of frame and shared by twins had excess low generation probability.

A universal primer site was incorporated via template switching, and the cDNA contained unique molecular identifiers. TCRdb reanalysed the 5' RACE reads using MiXCR and keeps one entry per CDR3 protein. The table includes about 240,000 distinct CDR3 sequences, about 11% detected once. This CDR3 region has 16 residues. J lost 1 base, V lost 0 bases, and 5 bases had no gene match. Germline CDR1 reads LNHDA; CDR2 reads SQIVND (reference sequence). With respect to this clonotype: Its antigen is not known.

This sequence was found in a man between 50 and 59 years old in good health. Sequenced: memory T cells sorted from blood. The chain recombines TRBV19 with TRBJ1-1, with TRBD1 matching 7 bases. The CDR3 reads CASSIDNRGANTEAFF. For the CDR3, the DNA is TGTGCCAGTAGTATAGACAACAGGGGCGCGAACACTGAAGCTTTCTTT. The complete variable domain, with remaining parts taken from reference TRBV19 and TRBJ1-1, reads DGGITQSPKYLFRKEGQNVTLSCEQNLNHDAMYWYRQDPGQGLRLIYYSQIVNDFQKGDIAEGYSVSREKKESFPLTVTSAQKNPTAFYLCASSIDNRGANTEAFFGQGTRLTVV.